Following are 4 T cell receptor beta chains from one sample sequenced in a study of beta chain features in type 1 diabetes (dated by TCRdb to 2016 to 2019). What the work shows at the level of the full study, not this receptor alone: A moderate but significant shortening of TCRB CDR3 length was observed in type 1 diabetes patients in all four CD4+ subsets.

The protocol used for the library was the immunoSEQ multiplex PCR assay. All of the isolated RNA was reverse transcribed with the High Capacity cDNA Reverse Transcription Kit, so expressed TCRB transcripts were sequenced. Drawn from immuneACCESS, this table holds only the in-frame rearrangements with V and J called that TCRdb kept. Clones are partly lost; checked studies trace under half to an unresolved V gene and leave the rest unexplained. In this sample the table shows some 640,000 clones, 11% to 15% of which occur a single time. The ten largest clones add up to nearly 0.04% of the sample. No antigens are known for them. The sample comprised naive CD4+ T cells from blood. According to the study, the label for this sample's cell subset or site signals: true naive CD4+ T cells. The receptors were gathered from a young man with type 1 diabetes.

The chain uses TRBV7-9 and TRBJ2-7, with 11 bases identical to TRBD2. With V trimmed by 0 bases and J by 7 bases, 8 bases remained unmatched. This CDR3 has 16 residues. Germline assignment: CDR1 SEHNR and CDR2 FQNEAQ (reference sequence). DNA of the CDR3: TGTGCCAGCAGCTTAGCCGGGACTAGCGGTTTGGGAGAGCAGTACTTC. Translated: CASSLAGTSGLGEQYF.

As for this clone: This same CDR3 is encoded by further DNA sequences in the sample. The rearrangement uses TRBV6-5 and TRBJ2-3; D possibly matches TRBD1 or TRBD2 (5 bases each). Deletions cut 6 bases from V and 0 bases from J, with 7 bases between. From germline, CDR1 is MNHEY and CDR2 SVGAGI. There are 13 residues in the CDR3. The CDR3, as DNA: TGTGCCAGCAGGGGGACCAGCACAGATACGCAGTATTTT. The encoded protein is CASRGTSTDTQYF.

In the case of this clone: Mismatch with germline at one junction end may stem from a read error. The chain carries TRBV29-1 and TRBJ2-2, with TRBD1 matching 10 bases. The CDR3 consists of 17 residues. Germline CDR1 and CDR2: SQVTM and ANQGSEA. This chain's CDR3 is CSVEDEGTGVNTGELFF. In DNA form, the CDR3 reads TGCAGCGTGGAAGATGAAGGGACAGGGGTAAACACCGGGGAGCTGTTTTTT.

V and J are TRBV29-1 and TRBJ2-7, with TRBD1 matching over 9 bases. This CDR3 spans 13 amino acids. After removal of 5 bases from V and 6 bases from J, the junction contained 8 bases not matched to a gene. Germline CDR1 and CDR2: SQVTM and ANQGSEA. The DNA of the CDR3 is TGCAGCGTTAGGACAGGGGACTGGAGCGAGCAGTACTTC. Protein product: CSVRTGDWSEQYF.